Reported below is one TCR beta chain. Its specificity is unknown. At one end the junction does not follow the germline gene, possibly because of a read error. The same CDR3 also results from other DNA sequences found in this sample. The record originates from a study of OX40 agonist ivuxolimab in advanced cancers. Study overall: Recorded diagnoses for dose-escalation patients were hepatocellular carcinoma, melanoma, renal cell or head and neck cancer. Patients were roughly 83% male with ages roughly 20 to 85, mean approximately 58. Regarding the study as a whole: Partial responders at 0.1-3.0 mg/kg showed near-lowest clonal expansion. Blood T cells, both CD4+ and CD8+, expanded clonally by week 6 at 0.1 to 3.0 mg/kg.

TCRdb keeps only in-frame clones here, not all; method: immunoSEQ multiplex PCR. There are about 64,000 clones in the sample; over 65% occur only once, and roughly 2% lies in the top ten. CDR1 and CDR2 (germline): MNHEY, SVGAGI. This CDR3 is built from 15 residues. The source is an adult with an advanced solid tumor such as melanoma, head and neck, liver or kidney cancer. This specimen consisted of CD4+ or CD8+ T cells sorted from blood, obtained in a trial of the OX40 agonist ivuxolimab. This rearrangement joins TRBV6-5 to TRBJ1-5, with D maybe TRBD1 (5 bases). CDR3: CASSYGGDGNQPQHF. DNA for the CDR3: TGTGCCAGCAGTTACGGGGGGGATGGCAATCAACCCCAGCATTTT.